The rows below give T cell receptor beta chains drawn from one sample of a study of Graves' ophthalmopathy and Graves' hyperthyroidism. TCRdb analysed the multiplex PCR reads with MiXCR anew, one entry per CDR3 protein. This sample has 350,000 to 450,000 distinct CDR3 sequences, with more than 20% found just once. Sequencing input: peripheral blood. The receptors stem from a woman between 18 and 30 years old with stable Graves' hyperthyroidism. CDR3s include the opening cysteine and the closing phenylalanine or tryptophan. A D gene is named only where the DNA matches it firmly. Clone size is stated in some rows and not others, as once, few, many or a class when expanded.

CASSLGPGESTGELFF | TGCGCCAGCAGCTTGGGGCCGGGGGAGAGCACCGGGGAGCTGTTTTTT | many | NA | TRBJ2-2 | TRBV5-1
CASRTGSSSGNTIYF | TGTGCCAGCAGGACCGGGAGTAGCTCTGGAAACACCATATATTTT | many | NA | TRBJ1-3 | TRBV6-1
CSVGGVNTGELFF | TGCAGCGTGGGGGGGGTGAACACCGGGGAGCTGTTTTTT | many | TRBD2 | TRBJ2-2 | TRBV29-1
CASSAGTGGFYGYTF | TGTGCCAGCAGTGCTGGGACAGGGGGCTTTTATGGCTACACCTTC | many | TRBD1 | TRBJ1-2 | TRBV6-1
CASRALRGFAEAFF | TGTGCCAGCAGAGCGCTCAGGGGGTTCGCTGAAGCTTTCTTT | NA | TRBD1 | TRBJ1-1 | TRBV6-1
CASSGWDRMETQYF | TGTGCCAGCAGTGGCTGGGACAGGATGGAGACCCAGTACTTC | many | TRBD1 | TRBJ2-5 | TRBV2
CASSLTDRVVFF | TGTGCCAGCAGCTTAACAGACAGGGTTGTTTTCTTT | many | TRBD1 | TRBJ1-1 | TRBV13
CASTLPGGELFF | TGTGCCAGCACCCTACCAGGCGGGGAGCTGTTTTTT | few | NA | TRBJ2-2 | TRBV5-6
CASSFNSYSNQPQHF | TGTGCCAGCAGTTTTAACAGCTATAGCAATCAGCCCCAGCATTTT | many | NA | TRBJ1-5 | TRBV27
CASRFGGMNTEAFF | TGTGCCAGCAGGTTCGGGGGTATGAACACTGAAGCTTTCTTT | many | NA | TRBJ1-1 | TRBV6-1
CASSGTWTHPTGNQPQHF | TGTGCCAGCAGTGGTACCTGGACCCACCCGACTGGCAATCAGCCCCAGCATTTT | many | NA | TRBJ1-5 | TRBV6-1
CASSPTGSPYEQYF | TGTGCCAGCAGCCCCACGGGAAGCCCCTACGAGCAGTACTTC | many | NA | TRBJ2-7 | TRBV7-3
CASSWGASDTGELFF | TGCGCCAGCAGCTGGGGGGCTAGCGACACCGGGGAGCTGTTTTTT | many | NA | TRBJ2-2 | TRBV5-1
CASSIRTGAAAEAFF | TGTGCCAGCAGTATTCGTACGGGGGCGGCGGCTGAAGCTTTCTTT | NA | NA | TRBJ1-1 | TRBV12-3/TRBV12-4
CATATDRKNQPQHF | TGTGCCACGGCCACAGACAGAAAGAATCAGCCCCAGCATTTT | many | NA | TRBJ1-5 | TRBV19
CASSLTDFYEQYF | TGTGCCAGCAGCCTAACGGACTTCTACGAGCAGTACTTC | many | NA | TRBJ2-7 | TRBV14